These 11 T cell receptor beta chains share one sample of origin, sequenced in a study of cytomegalovirus exposure and HLA in healthy donors. This PCR relied on a set of 60 Vbeta primers and 13 Jbeta primers. The assay was immunoSEQ multiplex PCR, and TCRdb's table has in-frame clones only and misses some. Seen here are about 190,000 clones, 75% to 90% observed once, and the top ten hold approximately 6.3%. The sequencing sample was made of PBMCs. These receptors were collected from a man aged 35 to 55 in good health and CMV-seropositive.

The rearrangement links TRBV6-5 to TRBJ2-7, with D possibly TRBD2 on 5 matching bases. The ends were cut back, 6 bases at V and 3 bases at J, with 15 bases in the middle. Germline CDR1 MNHEY, CDR2 SVGAGI. The CDR3 is made up of 14 amino acids. The CDR3 DNA reads TGTGCCAGCAGGGAGGTATTAGCCAGCTACGAGCAGTACTTC. Translation gives CASREVLASYEQYF.

The chain employs TRBV27 and TRBJ2-1, with TRBD2 matching 7 bases. J lost 6 bases, V lost 0 bases, and 5 bases had no gene match. Germline V gene lookup returns CDR1 MNHEY and CDR2 SMNVEV (reference sequence). The CDR3 extends over 15 amino acids. CDR3 amino acids: CASSLSGGGGNEQFF. The CDR3 coding sequence is TGTGCCAGCAGTTTATCGGGCGGCGGGGGCAATGAGCAGTTCTTC.

The chain recombines TRBV7-6 with TRBJ2-5, with D maybe TRBD2 (6 bases). Trimming removed 1 base from V and 5 bases from J, with 14 bases in between. Germline V CDR1 and CDR2: SGHVS, FNYEAQ. The CDR3 covers 15 residues. The CDR3 region has the DNA TGTGCCAGCAGCTTAGACCCAGGTCGGGGGGAGACCCAGTACTTC. Translated: CASSLDPGRGETQYF.

This chain joins TRBV9 and TRBJ2-1; TRBD2 matches at 12 bases. This CDR3 has 15 residues. Germline V gene data show CDR1 as SGDLS and CDR2 as YYNGEE. V lost 0 bases, J lost 7 bases, and 2 bases stayed unmatched. The CDR3 here is CASSVALAGGNEQFF. In DNA, the CDR3 is TGTGCCAGCAGCGTAGCCCTAGCGGGGGGGAATGAGCAGTTCTTC.

V and J are TRBV11-1 and TRBJ1-4, with D unclear. This CDR3 spans 14 amino acids. In germline, CDR1 is SGHAT, CDR2 FQDESV (reference sequence). Trimming removed 5 bases from V and 2 bases from J, with 9 bases in between. As DNA, the CDR3 is TGTGCCAGCAGCCGGGGTTCCACTAATGAAAAACTGTTTTTT. It codes for CASSRGSTNEKLFF.

V gene TRBV6-6 combines with J gene TRBJ2-5; perhaps TRBD1 as D (6 bases). Matching the DNA end better, TRBJ2-7 makes the J call doubtful. This CDR3 region has 16 residues. CDR1 and CDR2 from the germline V gene are MNHNY and SVGAGI (reference sequence). The CDR3 region is CASSYSAWTDGHEQYF. CDR3 sequence (DNA): TGTGCCAGCAGTTACTCGGCGTGGACAGACGGCCACGAGCAGTACTTC.

The V call is TRBV29-1, the J call TRBJ2-1; 9 bases are shared with TRBD1. The ends lost 4 bases at V and 5 bases at J; junction bases unmatched: 3. Germline CDR1 and CDR2: SQVTM and ANQGSEA. There are 13 residues in the CDR3. Here the CDR3 reads CSVGQGGHNEQFF. CDR3 nucleotide sequence: TGCAGCGTTGGACAGGGGGGTCACAATGAGCAGTTCTTC.

This clone showed up just a few times. The J gene is TRBJ2-5, the V gene TRBV9; D is ambiguous. Trimming removed 7 bases from V and 5 bases from J, with 9 bases in between. From germline, CDR1 is SGDLS and CDR2 YYNGEE. This CDR3 spans 11 amino acids. The chain's CDR3 is CASSTGETQYF. Written as DNA, the CDR3 is TGTGCCAGCTCGACTGGGGAGACCCAGTACTTC. Full variable domain (missing parts from reference TRBV9 and TRBJ2-5): DSGVTQTPKHLITATGQRVTLRCSPRSGDLSVYWYQQSLDQGLQFLIQYYNGEERAKGNILERFSAQQFPDLHSELNLSSLELGDSALYFCASSTGETQYFGPGTRLLVL.

This clone was seen a handful of times. The chain couples TRBV5-6 to TRBJ1-4; TRBD1 matches 10 bases. The CDR3 loop spans 18 amino acids. Germline trimming cut 3 bases from V and 4 bases from J; bases unmatched to any gene: 12. CDR1 and CDR2 (germline): SGHDT, YYEEEE. The CDR3 bases are TGTGCCAGCAGCTCCCGGTCCGGGACAGGGGCGCGTAATGAAAAACTGTTTTTT. Residues: CASSSRSGTGARNEKLFF.

J is TRBJ1-2 and V is TRBV7-9; 7 nucleotides line up with TRBD1. V gave up 5 bases and J gave up 4 bases; unmatched junction bases: 7. The CDR3 covers 14 residues. Looked up from germline, CDR1 is SEHNR and CDR2 is FQNEAQ (reference sequence). In DNA form, the CDR3 reads TGTGCCAGCAGCCGAGATACAGGGGCCTATGGCTACACCTTC. It translates to CASSRDTGAYGYTF.

The rearrangement joins TRBV19 to TRBJ1-3; D not resolved. Looked up from germline, CDR1 is LNHDA and CDR2 is SQIVND (reference sequence). The CDR3 totals 13 residues. V was cut by 9 bases and J by 2 bases, with 11 bases left in between. The CDR3 is CASRPETGNTIYF. CDR3 DNA sequence: TGTGCCAGCCGTCCAGAAACTGGAAACACCATATATTTT.